The text below deals with one T cell receptor (beta chain). A J-beta primer mix and a sample-barcoded 5' primer were used in a second PCR of roughly 7 to 12 cycles. In TCRdb, the 5' RACE reads were re-called with MiXCR into one record per CDR3 protein. The table lists hundreds of thousands of distinct CDR3 sequences, roughly three fifths of them singletons, with 20% to 30% in the top ten. These data come from a study of blood T cells in healthy people across ages. Whole-study context: Template-switching capture recovered about one barcoded beta molecule per two T cells.

The CDR3 loop spans 15 amino acids. Trimming stripped 4 bases from V and 0 bases from J, with 12 bases between. Germline CDR1 reads SGDLS; CDR2 reads YYNGEE. The donors, all healthy, were Caucasians living in Russia, aged about 6 to 100. V and J are TRBV9 and TRBJ2-3; D is possibly TRBD1 (5 bases). This TCR was sampled from a man in his forties in good health. Material: blood. The CDR3 loop reads CASSPHRSSTDTQYF. Here the CDR3 DNA reads TGTGCCAGCAGCCCTCACAGGAGTAGCACAGATACGCAGTATTTT.